This entry features one T cell receptor (beta chain) sequence. Its antigen remains unknown. The sample originates from a study of cytomegalovirus exposure and HLA in healthy donors. The CDR3 length is 17 residues. In germline, CDR1 is SGHNT, CDR2 YENEEA. Trimming took off 0 bases at V and 4 bases at J, with 16 bases between the two ends. Study-wide results and limits: First-cohort TCR clusters were later found to tend to co-occur in the 130 or so validation repertoires. In vitro work confirmed that three CMV-associated chains recognize CMV antigens. Among TCR beta chains, those listed as cytomegalovirus-associated numbered about 150.

Sequencing used immunoSEQ multiplex PCR; TCRdb keeps in-frame clones, though not all of them. Of 150,000 to 200,000 clones in the sample, around 85% were seen once. The sequencing input was PBMCs. This clonotype was obtained from a man aged 30-40 years in good health and CMV-seropositive. The chain employs TRBV11-3 and TRBJ2-1; a possible D gene is TRBD1 (5 bases). DNA for the CDR3: TGTGCCAGCAGCTTAGATAAGTTGGGGCAGGAGTACAATGAGCAGTTCTTC. It codes for CASSLDKLGQEYNEQFF.